This entry lists 11 T cell receptor beta chains sequenced from one sample in a study of response to subunit inactivated influenza vaccine. TCRdb re-called the RT-PCR reads through MiXCR, storing one row per CDR3 protein. The sample holds about 520,000 distinct CDR3 sequences, approximately 7.2% seen once. The source was PBMCs from blood, collected less than 25 months after vaccination. The origin of the receptors is a man aged 45 to 70 who received an inactivated influenza vaccine.

This clonotype was seen only a few times. This sequence joins TRBV18 and TRBJ1-2; D may be TRBD1 (5 bases). CDR3 size: 16 residues. V was clipped by 2 bases and J by 8 bases, with 21 bases between them. Germline V gives CDR1 KGHSH, CDR2 LQKENI. This CDR3 reads CASSPGTVAFYRGYTF. In DNA form, the CDR3 reads TGTGCCAGCTCACCAGGGACCGTTGCTTTTTATAGAGGCTACACCTTC.

In this sample, this clonotype turned up a few times. The V call is TRBV19, the J call TRBJ2-1; 7 bases are a match to TRBD2. Germline V gene lookup returns CDR1 LNHDA and CDR2 SQIVND (reference sequence). This CDR3 is 15 amino acids long. V shed 4 bases and J 0 bases; nucleotides not matched to a gene: 3. The CDR3 protein is CASSTRLASYNEQFF. The CDR3, as DNA: TGTGCCAGTAGTACCCGACTAGCCTCCTACAATGAGCAGTTCTTC.

This clonotype was recorded a few times. CDR3 bases: TGCGCCAGCCGACAGGCCGGGTCCTCCTACGAGCAGTACTTC. It yields the protein CASRQAGSSYEQYF. V gene TRBV5-1 combines with J gene TRBJ2-7, with D possibly being TRBD1 (6 bases). Germline assignment: CDR1 SGHRS and CDR2 YFSETQ. The CDR3 covers 14 residues. V was clipped by 7 bases and J by 0 bases, with 14 bases between them.

The chain has TRBV6-5 and TRBJ2-5; 7 bases agree with TRBD2. The junction had 1 base not matched to a gene; V was cut back by 0 bases and J by 3 bases. This CDR3 region has 14 residues. Germline V lookup: CDR1 MNHEY, CDR2 SVGAGI. In DNA, the CDR3 is TGTGCCAGCAGTTACTCTCTAGCGGAAGAGACCCAGTACTTC. Translating gives CASSYSLAEETQYF.

The chain carries TRBV20-1 and TRBJ1-5, with TRBD1 as a possible D gene (5 bases). The V gene's germline CDR1 is DFQATT and CDR2 SNEGSKA (reference sequence). The CDR3 covers 13 residues. V lost 2 bases and J lost 7, with 12 bases in between. As DNA, the CDR3 is TGCAGTGCTAGATCAGGGCGGGTACAGCCCCAGCATTTT. Translated, it gives CSARSGRVQPQHF.

The rearrangement links TRBV20-1 to TRBJ2-7, with D perhaps given as TRBD1 or TRBD2 (6 bases each). The CDR3 is 16 residues long. With 0 bases removed from V and 1 base from J, the gap between germline ends came to 16 bases. The V gene's germline CDR1 is DFQATT and CDR2 SNEGSKA (reference sequence). CDR3 sequence reads: CSARDQRRGTSYEQYF. In nucleotides, the CDR3 is TGCAGTGCTAGAGATCAAAGGAGGGGGACATCCTACGAGCAGTACTTC.

The table lists this clonotype with many counts. The chain has TRBV7-9 and TRBJ2-1; TRBD2 aligns across 12 bases. V was clipped by 5 bases and J by 5 bases; unmatched bases: 4. This CDR3 has 15 amino acids. Looked up from germline, CDR1 is SEHNR and CDR2 is FQNEAQ (reference sequence). CDR3 sequence: CASSDRTSGDNEQFF. CDR3 sequence (DNA): TGTGCCAGCAGCGACAGGACTAGCGGGGACAATGAGCAGTTCTTC.

This clonotype was counted only a few times. This rearrangement joins TRBV15 to TRBJ2-1; D gene uncertain. Between the trimmed V and J ends, which lost 5 bases and 0 bases, there was a span of 14 bases. CDR3 length: 16 amino acids. The V gene's germline CDR1 is LNHNV and CDR2 YYDKDF (reference sequence). The CDR3 coding sequence is TGTGCCACCAGCCGATGGACCTCGGGCTCCTACAATGAGCAGTTCTTC. Translated: CATSRWTSGSYNEQFF.

This clonotype was seen a handful of times. This rearrangement joins TRBV5-1 to TRBJ2-1, with a possible D match to TRBD1 (6 bases). The germline CDR1 and CDR2 sequences are SGHRS and YFSETQ. The length of the CDR3 is 14 residues. V was trimmed by 0 bases and J by 10 bases, leaving 14 bases between them. This chain's CDR3 is CASSLESGTGEQFF. The CDR3 DNA sequence: TGCGCCAGCAGCTTGGAGTCGGGAACAGGGGAGCAGTTCTTC.

The chain carries TRBV4-1 and TRBJ2-1; D perhaps matches TRBD2 (5 bases). V was pared by 3 bases and J by 6 bases, with 18 bases between. The length of the CDR3 is 16 residues. Germline values: CDR1 MGHRA, CDR2 YSYEKL. As DNA, the CDR3 is TGCGCCAGCAGCCACCGTGCCGGGGTGAGTCCCAATGAGCAGTTCTTC. Amino acid sequence: CASSHRAGVSPNEQFF.

The table lists this clonotype with many counts. The rearrangement joins TRBV30 to TRBJ2-1; the D gene is possibly TRBD2 (5 bases). The CDR3 covers 17 residues. Trimming took 0 bases from V and 0 from J, leaving 15 bases between them. Germline-derived CDR1 and CDR2 are GTSNPN and SVGIG (reference sequence). The CDR3 sequence: CAWSVGRRATSYNEQFF. As DNA, the CDR3 is TGTGCCTGGAGTGTAGGTCGGCGGGCGACCTCCTACAATGAGCAGTTCTTC.